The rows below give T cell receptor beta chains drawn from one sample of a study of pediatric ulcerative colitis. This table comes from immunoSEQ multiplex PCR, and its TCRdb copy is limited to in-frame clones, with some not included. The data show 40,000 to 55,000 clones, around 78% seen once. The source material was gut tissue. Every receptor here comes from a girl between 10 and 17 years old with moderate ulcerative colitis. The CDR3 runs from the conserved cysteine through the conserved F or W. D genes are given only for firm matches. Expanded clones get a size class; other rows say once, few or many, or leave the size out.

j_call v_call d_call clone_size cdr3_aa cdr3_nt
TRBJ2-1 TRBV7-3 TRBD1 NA CASSRGTEYNEQFF TGTGCCAGCAGCCGAGGGACAGAGTACAATGAGCAGTTCTTC
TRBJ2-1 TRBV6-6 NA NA CASSPQGGSYNEQFF TGTGCCAGCAGCCCTCAAGGAGGCTCCTACAATGAGCAGTTCTTC
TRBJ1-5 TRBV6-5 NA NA CASSYGERQPQHF TGTGCCAGCAGTTACGGGGAGAGGCAGCCCCAGCATTTT
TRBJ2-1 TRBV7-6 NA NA CASSLANGGAPFYNEQFF TGTGCCAGCAGCTTAGCCAACGGAGGGGCACCTTTCTACAATGAGCAGTTCTTC
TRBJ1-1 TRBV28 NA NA CASREENTEAFF TGTGCCAGCAGAGAGGAGAACACTGAAGCTTTCTTT
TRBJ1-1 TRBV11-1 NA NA CASSRWGDMNTEAFF TGTGCCAGCAGCCGATGGGGGGACATGAACACTGAAGCTTTCTTT
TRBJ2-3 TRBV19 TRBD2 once CASSIASGIADTQYF TGTGCCAGTAGTATCGCTAGCGGGATTGCAGATACGCAGTATTTT
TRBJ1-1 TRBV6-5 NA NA CASSYHTTVFF TGTGCCAGCAGTTACCATACGACAGTTTTCTTT
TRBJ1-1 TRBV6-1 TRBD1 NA CASSWDRAFF TGTGCCAGCAGCTGGGACAGAGCTTTCTTT
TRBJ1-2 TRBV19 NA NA CASSRGGGYTF TGTGCCAGTAGTAGGGGAGGCGGCTACACCTTC